Below, one T cell receptor (beta chain) is given with its context. Its specificity is unknown. Deletions cut 1 base from V and 5 bases from J, with 14 bases between. This CDR3 has 16 residues. CDR1 is MNHEY and CDR2 is SMNVEV in the germline V gene (reference sequence). The sample comes from a study of graft-versus-host responses after intestinal transplantation. Turning to the study itself: Multivisceral, liver-intestinal, or isolated intestinal grafts were transplanted into recipients. Induction with anti-thymocyte globulin, then tacrolimus and steroids for about 3 years, was given to all recipients. Study-level results: Allografts of patients with graft-donor T cell macrochimerism showed high graft-versus-host to host-versus-graft clone ratios.

Only in-frame clones appear in the TCRdb table, and some are missing; sequencing was by immunoSEQ multiplex PCR. Of approximately 120,000 clones listed, about 92% are singletons. Sequencing used unstimulated CD4+ T cells sorted from spleen or lymph node cells, obtained before intestinal transplant. J is TRBJ1-4 and V is TRBV27; D may be TRBD1 (5 bases). The source is a human donor who received an intestinal transplant. The CDR3 here is CASSLWGGRVNEKLFF. As DNA, the CDR3 is TGTGCCAGCAGTTTATGGGGCGGCAGGGTGAATGAAAAACTGTTTTTT.